A single sample is the source of the 28 T cell receptor beta chains below, sequenced in a study of blood T cell repertoires in COVID-19. Libraries were prepared by immunoSEQ multiplex PCR; TCRdb keeps only in-frame clonotypes and omits some of them. The sample holds about 43,000 clones, more than 70% seen once. Sequenced: peripheral blood. These TCRs come from a human donor in a cohort sampled during active COVID-19.

The V gene is TRBV28, the J gene TRBJ1-5, with D maybe TRBD1 (5 bases). Trimming removed 5 bases at V and 6 bases at J, with 14 bases between. The CDR3 is 14 amino acids. Germline V gene lookup returns CDR1 MDHEN and CDR2 SYDVKM. This chain's CDR3 is CASSRQGEAQPQHF. CDR3 DNA: TGTGCCAGCAGTAGGCAGGGTGAGGCTCAGCCCCAGCATTTT.

The chain has TRBV7-6 and TRBJ2-1, with 8 bases identical to TRBD2. CDR1 is SGHVS, CDR2 FNYEAQ, per germline. The CDR3 extends over 18 amino acids. The ends lost 7 bases at V and 4 bases at J; junction bases unmatched: 18. CDR3 amino acids: CASTQPLVREGIYNEQFF. The DNA for the CDR3 is TGTGCCAGCACCCAACCCCTCGTACGGGAGGGAATTTACAATGAGCAGTTCTTC.

This sequence joins TRBV6-6 and TRBJ1-4, with 7 bases matching TRBD1. The CDR3 has 11 amino acids. Trimming took 7 bases from V and 12 from J; bases not matched to a gene: 5. The germline CDR1 and CDR2 sequences are MNHNY and SVGAGI (reference sequence). The DNA of the CDR3 is TGTGCCAGCACCCCGACAGGGCAACTGTTTTTT. Its protein is CASTPTGQLFF.

J is TRBJ2-3 and V is TRBV10-3; TRBD1 agrees at 8 bases. The CDR3 is made up of 16 amino acids. The V segment lost 6 bases and the J segment 4 bases; nucleotides outside the gene matches: 12. CDR1 and CDR2 from the germline V gene are ENHRY and SYGVKD. The DNA of the CDR3 is TGTGCCATCAGGGTCGGACAGGGCCAGTATCCAGATACGCAGTATTTT. Its protein is CAIRVGQGQYPDTQYF.

The chain has TRBV9 and TRBJ1-3; D is unresolved. The CDR3 is 16 amino acids. The germline V and J ends were trimmed by 4 bases and 1 base, with 15 bases remaining between them. The germline V gene encodes CDR1 SGDLS and CDR2 YYNGEE. DNA of the CDR3: TGTGCCAGCAGCAAAAACGACGGAGTGTCTGGAAACACCATATATTTT. This translates into CASSKNDGVSGNTIYF.

This chain links TRBV7-9 with TRBJ2-1; 11 nucleotides match TRBD2. With V trimmed by 7 bases and J by 7 bases, 3 bases remained unmatched. The germline V gene has CDR1 SEHNR and CDR2 FQNEAQ (reference sequence). This CDR3 spans 13 amino acids. DNA of the CDR3: TGTGCCAGCACGTGGACTAGCGGGAATGAGCAGTTCTTC. Amino acid sequence: CASTWTSGNEQFF.

CDR3 sequence reads: CASSYIGTSRNNEQFF. The CDR3 region has the DNA TGTGCCAGCAGTTATATCGGGACTAGCCGGAACAATGAGCAGTTCTTC. The V call is TRBV7-9, the J call TRBJ2-1, with 9 bases lining up with TRBD2. CDR1 and CDR2 (germline): SEHNR, FQNEAQ (reference sequence). The CDR3 loop spans 16 amino acids. V trimming: 6 bases; J trimming: 5 bases; junction bases outside the gene matches: 11.

A word on this clone: Mismatch with germline at one junction end may stem from a read error. The CDR3 here is CASSGGLAGGLVF. CDR3 nucleotides: TGTGCCAGCAGCGGAGGACTAGCGGGAGGCTTAGTCTTC. The chain combines TRBV7-9 with TRBJ2-1, with 14 bases lining up with TRBD2. The CDR3 is 13 amino acids. The V gene's germline CDR1 is SEHNR and CDR2 FQNEAQ (reference sequence).

J is TRBJ2-7 and V is TRBV27; 13 bases agree with TRBD2. The CDR3 runs 21 residues. The germline V gene has CDR1 MNHEY and CDR2 SMNVEV (reference sequence). The V and J ends lost 3 bases and 6 bases, in that order; junction bases with no gene match: 23. CDR3 DNA: TGTGCCAGCAGTTTCTCCGTGCGGACCAACCCTCGGACTAGCGGGAGAGGCGAGCAGTACTTC. It codes for CASSFSVRTNPRTSGRGEQYF.

This chain links TRBV11-3 with TRBJ2-1, with a tentative D call TRBD2 (8 bases). CDR1 is SGHNT, CDR2 YENEEA, per germline. V lost 5 bases and J lost 2, with 19 bases in between. This CDR3 contains 17 residues. CDR3: CASSREGAGGTYNEQFF. CDR3 DNA sequence: TGTGCCAGCAGCCGTGAGGGGGCGGGAGGTACCTACAATGAGCAGTTCTTC.

V gene TRBV7-8 combines with J gene TRBJ2-1; D gene uncertain. Germline V CDR1 and CDR2: SGHVS, FQNEAQ. CDR3 size: 15 residues. V dropped 1 base and J dropped 0 bases, with 7 bases sitting between them. CDR3 in DNA: TGTGCCAGCAGCTTAGGACTCATCTCCTACAATGAGCAGTTCTTC. It is translated as CASSLGLISYNEQFF.

This chain links TRBV19 with TRBJ2-7; a possible D gene is TRBD1 (6 bases). Germline V gives CDR1 LNHDA, CDR2 SQIVND (reference sequence). This CDR3 is 15 amino acids long. Trimming removed 5 bases from V and 6 bases from J, with 20 bases in between. CDR3 nucleotides: TGTGCCAGTAGTCTCAGGACAGTATCTCCTCTCGAGCAGTACTTC. Translated: CASSLRTVSPLEQYF.

V usage is TRBV4-1 and J usage is TRBJ2-3, with 9 bases aligning to TRBD1. Trimming at V came to 2 bases and at J to 0 bases, leaving 6 bases not matched to a gene. This CDR3 has 17 amino acids. In germline, CDR1 is MGHRA, CDR2 YSYEKL. The CDR3 DNA follows: TGCGCCAGCAGCCAATCCGGGACAGGGTTTAGCACAGATACGCAGTATTTT. Protein sequence: CASSQSGTGFSTDTQYF.

This clone was seen a handful of times. V usage is TRBV7-9 and J usage is TRBJ2-7; D ambiguous. Germline CDR1 and CDR2: SEHNR and FQNEAQ (reference sequence). V gave up 4 bases and J gave up 1 base, with 11 bases separating them. The CDR3 runs 14 residues. Here the CDR3 reads CASSSPTRSYEQYF. Written as DNA, the CDR3 is TGTGCCAGCAGCTCCCCGACGAGGTCCTACGAGCAGTACTTC.

This chain uses TRBV11-3 with TRBJ1-3; a possible D gene is TRBD1 (5 bases). V was clipped by 7 bases and J by 2 bases, with 15 bases between them. CDR3 length: 15 amino acids. Germline V gene sequence: CDR1 SGHNT, CDR2 YENEEA. The CDR3 protein is CASTPSQGTGNTIYF. The CDR3 DNA reads TGTGCCAGCACCCCTTCCCAGGGCACTGGAAACACCATATATTTT.

The V call is TRBV28, the J call TRBJ2-7, with D possibly matching TRBD2 (5 bases). The CDR3 extends over 12 amino acids. Germline CDR1 reads MDHEN; CDR2 reads SYDVKM. The germline V and J ends were trimmed by 8 bases and 2 bases, with 10 bases remaining between them. CDR3 nucleotides: TGTGCCAGCCTCACTAGGCCCTACGAGCAGTACTTC. It is translated as CASLTRPYEQYF. Drawing the rest from reference TRBV28 and TRBJ2-7, the complete variable domain is DVKVTQSSRYLVKRTGEKVFLECVQDMDHENMFWYRQDPGLGLRLIYFSYDVKMKEKGDIPEGYSVSREKKERFSLILESASTNQTSMYLCASLTRPYEQYFGPGTRLTVT.

The chain combines TRBV11-2 with TRBJ1-4; no definite D call. The V gene lost 2 bases and the J gene lost 3 bases, with 16 bases spanning the gap. CDR1 SGHAT and CDR2 FQNNGV come from the germline V gene. This CDR3 is built from 17 residues. The CDR3 DNA is TGTGCCAGCAGCTTAATTCTCCAGGTTGGGTCTAATGAAAAACTGTTTTTT. Its translation: CASSLILQVGSNEKLFF. Together with reference TRBV11-2 and TRBJ1-4, the CDR3 gives the full variable domain: EAGVAQSPRYKIIEKRQSVAFWCNPISGHATLYWYQQILGQGPKLLIQFQNNGVVDDSQLPKDRFSAERLKGVDSTLKIQPAKLEDSAVYLCASSLILQVGSNEKLFFGSGTQLSVL.

This rearrangement joins TRBV28 to TRBJ2-2; tentative D call: TRBD1 (5 bases). CDR1 and CDR2 (germline): MDHEN, SYDVKM. The ends were cut back, 3 bases at V and 0 bases at J, with 8 bases in the middle. The length of the CDR3 is 15 residues. CDR3 DNA: TGTGCCAGCAGTTTTCAGGGCCCGAACACCGGGGAGCTGTTTTTT. Amino acids: CASSFQGPNTGELFF.

The chain combines TRBV7-3 with TRBJ2-1; 9 nucleotides agree with TRBD1. The CDR3 has 17 amino acids. Germline assignment: CDR1 SGHTA and CDR2 FQGTGA. The V gene end was trimmed by 2 bases and the J gene end by 4 bases; junction bases not matched to a gene: 9. The CDR3 here is CASSLWGGQGRYNEQFF. The CDR3 bases are TGTGCCAGCAGCTTATGGGGTGGACAGGGGAGATACAATGAGCAGTTCTTC. The full variable domain, with the rest looked up from reference TRBV7-3 and TRBJ2-1, is GAGVSQTPSNKVTEKGKYVELRCDPISGHTALYWYRQSLGQGPEFLIYFQGTGAADDSGLPNDRFFAVRPEGSVSTLKIQRTERGDSAVYLCASSLWGGQGRYNEQFFGPGTRLTVL.

The chain joins TRBV28 to TRBJ1-6; maybe TRBD1 (6 bases). The CDR3 extends over 14 amino acids. The V gene lost 6 bases and the J gene lost 8 bases, with 14 bases spanning the gap. CDR1 and CDR2 (germline): MDHEN, SYDVKM. CDR3 DNA sequence: TGTGCCAGCAGAGGAACAGGGAGATATTCACCCCTCCACTTT. The encoded protein is CASRGTGRYSPLHF.

The rearrangement joins TRBV13 to TRBJ2-1, with 8 bases fitting TRBD2. With V trimmed by 8 bases and J by 2 bases, 11 bases remained unmatched. Germline CDR1 PRHDT, CDR2 FYEKMQ (reference sequence). The length of the CDR3 is 16 residues. The CDR3 reads CASAPGGDSTYNEQFF. The CDR3 nucleotides are TGTGCCAGCGCTCCCGGGGGGGACTCCACCTACAATGAGCAGTTCTTC.

V gene TRBV5-1 combines with J gene TRBJ1-1; D is unresolved. The ends were cut back, 1 base at V and 5 bases at J, with 6 bases in the middle. Germline CDR1 reads SGHRS; CDR2 reads YFSETQ. The length of the CDR3 is 12 residues. The CDR3 DNA reads TGCGCCAGCAGCTTGCGGGAGACTGAAGCTTTCTTT. Residues: CASSLRETEAFF.

Only a few counts were recorded for this clone. The V call is TRBV5-4, the J call TRBJ2-2; D not resolved. The CDR3 extends over 15 amino acids. Germline CDR1 is SGHNT and CDR2 is YYREEE (reference sequence). V was pared by 0 bases and J by 0 bases, with 6 bases between. This CDR3 reads CASSLVLANTGELFF. In DNA form, the CDR3 reads TGTGCCAGCAGCTTGGTACTCGCGAACACCGGGGAGCTGTTTTTT.

The gene calls are TRBV30 and TRBJ2-7; maybe TRBD2 (6 bases). With 2 bases removed from V and 6 bases from J, the gap between germline ends came to 14 bases. Germline lookup yields CDR1 GTSNPN and CDR2 SVGIG (reference sequence). This CDR3 comprises 13 residues. The CDR3 DNA follows: TGTGCCTGGAGTCCTACATGGGGAGGCGAGCAGTACTTC. Amino acid sequence: CAWSPTWGGEQYF. Full variable domain (missing parts from reference TRBV30 and TRBJ2-7): SQTIHQWPATLVQPVGSPLSLECTVEGTSNPNLYWYRQAAGRGLQLLFYSVGIGQISSEVPQNLSASRPQDRQFILSSKKLLLSDSGFYLCAWSPTWGGEQYFGPGTRLTVT.

The CDR3 loop reads CASSFGQFYEQYF. For the CDR3, the DNA is TGTGCCAGCAGTTTTGGCCAGTTCTACGAGCAGTACTTC. The rearrangement uses TRBV12-3 or TRBV12-4 and TRBJ2-7; D uncertain. V lost 3 bases and J lost 3, with 9 bases in between. CDR3 length equals 13 residues.

The chain combines TRBV7-8 with TRBJ2-7; 11 bases map to TRBD2. The length of the CDR3 is 17 residues. The V and J ends lost 5 bases and 0 bases, in that order; junction bases with no gene match: 9. Germline V gene data show CDR1 as SGHVS and CDR2 as FQNEAQ. CDR3 nucleotides: TGTGCCAGCAGCACTACCGGGACTAGCGGCCACTCCTACGAGCAGTACTTC. Its protein product is CASSTTGTSGHSYEQYF.

This rearrangement joins TRBV6-5 to TRBJ1-1; D might be TRBD1 (5 bases). CDR1 and CDR2 from the germline V gene are MNHEY and SVGAGI. The CDR3 has 15 residues. Trimming cost V 7 bases and J 4 bases, with 19 bases left between them. Here the CDR3 DNA reads TGTGCCAGCAAACGAGCCCGGGGGGTAAGCACTGAAGCTTTCTTT. Translation gives CASKRARGVSTEAFF.

The rearrangement joins TRBV5-1 to TRBJ2-7, with D tentatively TRBD2 (6 bases). Germline values: CDR1 SGHRS, CDR2 YFSETQ. The CDR3 length is 16 residues. Trimming left V 7 bases short and J 2 bases short, with 22 bases between. This chain's CDR3 is CASGMPLAGIAYEQYF. CDR3 coding DNA: TGCGCCAGCGGCATGCCGCTGGCGGGGATCGCCTACGAGCAGTACTTC. Complete variable domain (other parts from reference TRBV5-1 and TRBJ2-7): KAGVTQTPRYLIKTRGQQVTLSCSPISGHRSVSWYQQTPGQGLQFLFEYFSETQRNKGNFPGRFSGRQFSNSRSEMNVSTLELGDSALYLCASGMPLAGIAYEQYFGPGTRLTVT.